Here is one TCR beta chain with its context. This clonotype has more than one count but fewer than ten. No cognate antigen has been identified for it. Base quality data are lacking; no much larger clone is found one base away. Every donor was a healthy Caucasian. Three pairs of female monozygotic twins, all aged 18 to 29 years, were included in the twin cohort. Peripheral blood mononuclear cells were used as the source from which RNA for TCR libraries was isolated. The data belong to a study of identical twins (dated by TCRdb to 2016 to 2017). General notes on the study: To test whether fetal clonotypes persist, the study used deep sequencing on TCR alpha and beta repertoires from monozygotic twins, unrelated adults of various ages, and cord blood. Replicate twin experiments were performed at different times using different library preparation protocols to rule out contamination.

From a lookup of the germline V gene, CDR1 and CDR2 are MNHEY and SVGEGT. V is clipped by 5 bases and J by 2 bases, and the sequence between their germline boundaries is 6 bases long. The CDR3 holds 12 amino acids from the cysteine to the phenylalanine. The sequence is cut down to CDR3 DNA, 36 bases in frame from base 1. Library preparation employed 5' RACE. Sequencing was carried out with an Illumina HiSeq 2000. A universal primer binding site was introduced by template switching, and a unique molecular identifier was present in the final cDNA, enabling accurate counting of TCR cDNA molecules. First-strand cDNA for TCR alpha and beta chains was synthesized from specific primers in the conserved constant-segment region. To control for contamination, every cDNA library was double barcoded, receiving both a SMART-Mk sample barcode and Illumina barcodes. TruSeq adapter sequences along with Illumina sample barcodes were introduced in two successive PCR steps. The Illumina HiSeq platform was used with custom primers to sequence TCR alpha and beta cDNA libraries. The published analysis was carried out like this. Unique molecular identifiers were extracted from raw reads with MiGEC, and CDR3 positions were determined with MiXCR. For each individual, recombination models were inferred using an EM algorithm with the repgenHMM and IGoR tools. The analysis of shared clonotypes was done with the tcR package in R, with sharing normalized by the product of cloneset sizes. To study raw recombination free of thymic and clonal selection effects, out-of-frame nonproductive sequences were analyzed. In-frame beta chains were kept once TCRdb had trimmed the public reads at Q25 with fastp and called clones with MiXCR. Every entry covers one CDR3 protein and lists the most common genes and DNA from its rows. None of the V and J calls come from the authors' own analysis; TCRdb made them. Here the sample has more than 600,000 distinct CDR3 sequences; about 20% occur a single time. The biggest ten clones account for less than 15% of the sample.

Points the paper makes about the study in general: Abundant cord blood beta clonotypes had fewer insertions, young adult naive repertoires showed a similar but weaker trend, and memory repertoires showed no such trend. Recombination models systematically underestimated out-of-frame TCR alpha sharing in monozygotic twins but agreed with sharing between unrelated individuals. The excess sharing between twins in beta out-of-frame sequences was weaker because fewer shared sequences reduced the signal-to-noise ratio. Compared with coincidental sharing between unrelated individuals, out-of-frame TCR alpha sequences shared between twins showed an excess of sequences with low generation probability. Because the same donors could not be followed over many years, the conclusions depended on cross-sectional statistical analysis. Invariant T cells such as MAIT and iNKT could partly confound zero-insertion analyses, although diverse VJ usage argued against such confounding for most clonotypes.

The data also belong to a second study, concerning T cells expressing NK-cell markers. The other study reports the following: Three sorted T-cell subsets (CD3+CD56+NKG2C+, CD3+CD56+NKG2C- and CD3+CD56-NKG2C+) from under ten donors had their TCR beta-chain repertoires profiled. Of the eight sequenced donors, seven were found to be HCMV-seropositive and one was found to be HCMV-seronegative. To restrict sorting to alphabetaTCR-expressing T cells, an anti-gammadeltaTCR antibody was added in several experiments. In about 6 donors, the dominant CD3+CD56+NKG2C+ clonotypes were found to rank among the top 10 CD8+ clonotypes and to make up about 1.0-8% of CD8+ T cells. Those dominant clonotypes were again the most abundant among CD3+CD56-NKG2C+ cells in a handful of donors, at roughly 25-65%. Whether the expanded NKG2C-expressing T cell clones were specific for HCMV antigens remained unclear. The eight sequenced donors were randomly selected healthy volunteers, three men and five women. To determine HCMV serostatus, a commercial ELISA kit was used to detect HCMV-specific IgG in serum. For roughly 6 donors, bulk peripheral blood T-cell repertoires were additionally sequenced from unsorted PBMC. Reads were demultiplexed and grouped by UMI with MIGEC, and clonotypes were assembled and quantified with MiTCR. To exclude erroneous sequences, only TCR cDNA sequences supported by at least two reads were retained. Downstream repertoire analysis used the tcR package, and clonotypes were matched across fractions by CDR3 nucleotide sequence plus V segment. Antigen specificity was annotated against VDJdb with VDJmatch, allowing one amino acid substitution in CDR3.

Sequenced material: PBMCs. The TCR was taken from a woman aged 18-30 years in good health. The rearrangement combines TRBV6-2 or TRBV6-3 with TRBJ2-5; the D gene identity is not certain. The DNA is as follows: TGTGCCAGCAGTCAGAAGCAAGAGACCCAGTACTTC. Its protein product is CASSQKQETQYF.